At least ten counts were recorded for the clone carrying this TCR beta chain. The antigen remains undetermined. This entry belongs to a study of metastatic and nonmetastatic thyroid tumors. Turning to the study itself: For malignant and benign thyroid patients, tumor or nodule tissue and blood were the sources whose repertoires were compared. Study outcomes and limitations: In blood and tumor, TCR beta diversity was reportedly significantly higher in malignant thyroid tumors than in benign nodules.

None of the patients had undergone any treatment ahead of thyroid surgery. TCRdb reprocessed the PCR reads via MiXCR. The table has 25,000 to 35,000 clones, approximately 11% seen once. V dropped 3 bases and J dropped 5; count of bases not matched to a gene: 2. The CDR3 sequence is 15 residues long. Germline V CDR1 and CDR2: KGHDR, SFDVKD. The rearrangement links TRBV24-1 to TRBJ2-3; TRBD2 aligns across 12 bases. The TCR was taken from a female donor with papillary thyroid cancer or a benign thyroid nodule (not recorded which). Some clones in this sample may be carry-over from other donors' samples. The sequenced material came from blood. The CDR3 loop reads CATSDRGLAGDTQYF. CDR3 DNA: TGTGCCACCAGTGATAGGGGACTAGCGGGAGATACGCAGTATTTT.